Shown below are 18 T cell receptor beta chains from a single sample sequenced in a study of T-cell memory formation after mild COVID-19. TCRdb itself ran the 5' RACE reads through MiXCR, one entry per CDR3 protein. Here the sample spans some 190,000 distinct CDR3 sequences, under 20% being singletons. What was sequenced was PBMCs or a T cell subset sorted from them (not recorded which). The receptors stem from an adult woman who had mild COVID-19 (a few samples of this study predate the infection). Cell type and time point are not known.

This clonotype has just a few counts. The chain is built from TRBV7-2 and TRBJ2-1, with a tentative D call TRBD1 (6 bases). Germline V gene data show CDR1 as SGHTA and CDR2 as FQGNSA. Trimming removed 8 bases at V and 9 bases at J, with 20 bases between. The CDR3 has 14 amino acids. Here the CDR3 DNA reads TGTGCCAGCCCCCCTCCAGGGGTAAGGGTTGAGCAGTTCTTC. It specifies CASPPPGVRVEQFF.

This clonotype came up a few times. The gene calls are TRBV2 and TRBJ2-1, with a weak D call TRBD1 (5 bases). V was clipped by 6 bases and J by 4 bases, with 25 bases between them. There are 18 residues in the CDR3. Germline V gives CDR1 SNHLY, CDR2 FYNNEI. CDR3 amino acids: CASRTGWSGKVQYNEQFF. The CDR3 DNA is TGTGCCAGCAGAACCGGGTGGTCAGGGAAGGTCCAATACAATGAGCAGTTCTTC.

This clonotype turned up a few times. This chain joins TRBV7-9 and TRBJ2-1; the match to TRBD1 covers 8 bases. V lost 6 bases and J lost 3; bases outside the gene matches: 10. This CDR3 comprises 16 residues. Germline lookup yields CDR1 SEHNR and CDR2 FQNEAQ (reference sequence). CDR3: CASSYKTGGSYNEQFF. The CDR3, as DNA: TGTGCCAGCAGTTATAAAACAGGGGGGAGCTACAATGAGCAGTTCTTC.

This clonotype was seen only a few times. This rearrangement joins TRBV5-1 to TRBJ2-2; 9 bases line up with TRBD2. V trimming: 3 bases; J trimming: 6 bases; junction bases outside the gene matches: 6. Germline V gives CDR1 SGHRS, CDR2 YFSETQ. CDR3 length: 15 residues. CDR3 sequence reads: CASSWGGRAPGELFF. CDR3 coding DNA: TGCGCCAGCAGCTGGGGCGGGAGGGCCCCCGGGGAGCTGTTTTTT.

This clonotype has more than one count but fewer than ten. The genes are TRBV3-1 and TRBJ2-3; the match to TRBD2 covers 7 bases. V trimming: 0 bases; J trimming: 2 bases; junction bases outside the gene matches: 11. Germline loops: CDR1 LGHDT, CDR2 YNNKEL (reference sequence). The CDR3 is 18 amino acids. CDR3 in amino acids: CASSQDLGGGGATDTQYF. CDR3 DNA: TGTGCCAGCAGCCAAGATTTAGGTGGCGGGGGTGCCACAGATACGCAGTATTTT.

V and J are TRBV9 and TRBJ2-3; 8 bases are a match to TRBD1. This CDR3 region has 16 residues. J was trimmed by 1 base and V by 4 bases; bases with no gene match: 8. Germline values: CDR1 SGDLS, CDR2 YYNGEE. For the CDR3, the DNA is TGTGCCAGCAGCACGAGACAGGGGCAGGGCACAGATACGCAGTATTTT. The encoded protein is CASSTRQGQGTDTQYF.

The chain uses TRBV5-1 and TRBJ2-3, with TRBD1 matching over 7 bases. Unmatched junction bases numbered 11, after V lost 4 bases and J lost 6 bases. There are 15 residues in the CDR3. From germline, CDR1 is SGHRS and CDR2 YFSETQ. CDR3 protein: CASSIGTANRDTQYF. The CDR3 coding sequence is TGCGCCAGCAGCATAGGGACAGCCAACAGGGATACGCAGTATTTT. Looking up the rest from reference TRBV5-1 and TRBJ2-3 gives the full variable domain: KAGVTQTPRYLIKTRGQQVTLSCSPISGHRSVSWYQQTPGQGLQFLFEYFSETQRNKGNFPGRFSGRQFSNSRSEMNVSTLELGDSALYLCASSIGTANRDTQYFGPGTRLTVL.

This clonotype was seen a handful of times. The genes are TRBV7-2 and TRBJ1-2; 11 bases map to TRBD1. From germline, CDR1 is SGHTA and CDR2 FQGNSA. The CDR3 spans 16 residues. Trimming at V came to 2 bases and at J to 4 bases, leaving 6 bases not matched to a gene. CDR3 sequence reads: CASSLSTGTGGYGYTF. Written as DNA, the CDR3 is TGTGCCAGCAGCTTATCGACTGGGACAGGGGGCTATGGCTACACCTTC.

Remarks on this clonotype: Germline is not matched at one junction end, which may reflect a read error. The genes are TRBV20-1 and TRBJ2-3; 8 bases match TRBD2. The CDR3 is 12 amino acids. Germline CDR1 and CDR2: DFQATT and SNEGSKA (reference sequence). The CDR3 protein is CSARGGSGSFPF. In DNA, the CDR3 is TGCAGTGCTAGAGGAGGGAGCGGGAGCTTCCCTTTT.

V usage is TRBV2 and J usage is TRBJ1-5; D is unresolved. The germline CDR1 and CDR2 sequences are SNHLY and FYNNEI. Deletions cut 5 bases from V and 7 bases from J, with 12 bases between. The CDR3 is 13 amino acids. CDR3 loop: CASSSGREQPQHF. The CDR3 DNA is TGTGCCAGCAGTAGCGGTAGGGAACAGCCCCAGCATTTT.

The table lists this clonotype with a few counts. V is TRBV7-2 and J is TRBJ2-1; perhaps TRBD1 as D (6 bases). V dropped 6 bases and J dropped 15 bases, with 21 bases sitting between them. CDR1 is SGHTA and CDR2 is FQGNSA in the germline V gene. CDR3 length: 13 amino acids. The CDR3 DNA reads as TGTGCCAGCAGGCCCCCCCAGGGGTTCCCCCCGTTCTTC. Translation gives CASRPPQGFPPFF.

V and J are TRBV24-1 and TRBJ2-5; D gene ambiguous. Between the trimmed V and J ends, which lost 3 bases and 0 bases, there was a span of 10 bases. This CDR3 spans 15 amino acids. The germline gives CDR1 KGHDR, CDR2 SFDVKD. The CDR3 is CATSDHTRYQETQYF. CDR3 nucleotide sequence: TGTGCCACCAGTGATCACACACGGTACCAAGAGACCCAGTACTTC.

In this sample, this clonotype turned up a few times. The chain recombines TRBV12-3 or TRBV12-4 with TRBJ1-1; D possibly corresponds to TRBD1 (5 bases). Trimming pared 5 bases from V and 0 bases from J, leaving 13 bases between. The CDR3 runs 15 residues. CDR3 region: CASSRTGEMNTEAFF. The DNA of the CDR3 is TGTGCCAGCAGTCGGACGGGGGAAATGAACACTGAAGCTTTCTTT.

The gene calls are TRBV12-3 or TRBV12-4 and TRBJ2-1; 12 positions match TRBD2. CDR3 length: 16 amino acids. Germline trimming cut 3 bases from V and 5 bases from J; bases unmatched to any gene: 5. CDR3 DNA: TGTGCCAGCAGTTTTAGGACTAGCGGGGACCACAATGAGCAGTTCTTC. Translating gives CASSFRTSGDHNEQFF.

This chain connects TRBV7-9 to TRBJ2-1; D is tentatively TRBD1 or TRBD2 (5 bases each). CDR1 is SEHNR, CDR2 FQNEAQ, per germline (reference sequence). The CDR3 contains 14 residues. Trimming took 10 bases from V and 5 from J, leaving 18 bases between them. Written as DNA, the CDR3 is TGTGCCACCAACGTCGGGGCCGCGCACAATGAGCAGTTCTTC. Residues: CATNVGAAHNEQFF.

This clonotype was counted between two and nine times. The CDR3 sequence is CASRSGARLLTITDTQYF. The CDR3, as DNA: TGCGCCAGCAGGTCAGGGGCGAGATTGCTAACTATCACAGATACGCAGTATTTT. The chain uses TRBV5-1 and TRBJ2-3; a weak D match, TRBD1 (6 bases). The V end was cut by 5 bases, the J end by 2 bases, with 24 bases between. Germline V gene sequence: CDR1 SGHRS, CDR2 YFSETQ. The CDR3 has 18 amino acids.

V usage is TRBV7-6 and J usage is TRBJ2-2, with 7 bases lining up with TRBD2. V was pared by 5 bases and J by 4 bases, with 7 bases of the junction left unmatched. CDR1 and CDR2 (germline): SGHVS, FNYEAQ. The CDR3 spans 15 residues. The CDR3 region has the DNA TGTGCCAGCAGCCCGCGGACTAGTGCCACCGGGGAGCTGTTTTTT. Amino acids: CASSPRTSATGELFF.

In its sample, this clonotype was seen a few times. The CDR3 coding sequence is TGTGCCAGCAGCTTAGAGGGCGGGAGGGCCTCCTACAATGAGCAGTTCTTC. Protein: CASSLEGGRASYNEQFF. The chain links TRBV7-2 to TRBJ2-1, with 9 bases fitting TRBD2. Germline trimming cut 1 base from V and 0 bases from J; bases unmatched to any gene: 4. The CDR3 length is 17 residues. The germline CDR1 and CDR2 sequences are SGHTA and FQGNSA.